This T cell receptor beta chain was found in a study of cytomegalovirus exposure and HLA in healthy donors. The primer mix had 60 Vbeta and 13 Jbeta primers. Some clones are missing from TCRdb's copy, which holds only in-frame ones; the method was immunoSEQ multiplex PCR. The sample shows around 190,000 clones, roughly 82% of them seen only once. Note on this clone: Antigen specificity is unknown.

General study findings and limits: After further analysis at a later stage, around 17,000 TCR beta sequences were associated with HLA alleles at 0.05 false discovery rate.

The CDR3 runs to 11 residues. Germline V gene data show CDR1 as DFQATT and CDR2 as SNEGSKA (reference sequence). The trim removed 6 bases at V and 5 bases at J, leaving 2 bases unmatched. Material: PBMCs. The source of this sequence is a woman aged 45-59 years in good health and CMV-seronegative. This rearrangement joins TRBV20-1 to TRBJ2-7; the match to TRBD1 covers 9 bases. The CDR3: CSATGGDEQYF. CDR3 DNA: TGCAGTGCAACAGGGGGCGACGAGCAGTACTTC.